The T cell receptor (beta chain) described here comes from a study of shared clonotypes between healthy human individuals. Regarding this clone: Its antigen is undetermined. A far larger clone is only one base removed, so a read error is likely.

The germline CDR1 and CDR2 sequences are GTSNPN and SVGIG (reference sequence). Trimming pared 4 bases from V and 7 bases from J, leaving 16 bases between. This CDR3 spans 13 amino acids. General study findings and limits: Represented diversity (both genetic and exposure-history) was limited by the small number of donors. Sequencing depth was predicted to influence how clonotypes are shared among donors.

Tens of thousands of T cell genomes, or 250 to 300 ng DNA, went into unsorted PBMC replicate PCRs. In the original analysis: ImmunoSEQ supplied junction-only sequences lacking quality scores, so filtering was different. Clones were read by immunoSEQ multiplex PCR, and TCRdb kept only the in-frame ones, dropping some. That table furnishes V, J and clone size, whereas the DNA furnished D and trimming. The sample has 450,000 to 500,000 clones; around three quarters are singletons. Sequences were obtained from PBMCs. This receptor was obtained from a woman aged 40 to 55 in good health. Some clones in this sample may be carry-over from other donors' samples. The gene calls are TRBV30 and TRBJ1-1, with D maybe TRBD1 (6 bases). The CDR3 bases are TGTGCCTGGACCAGGCAGGAGGACAGTGAAGCTTTCTTT. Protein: CAWTRQEDSEAFF.